The 25 T cell receptor beta chains in this list originate from one sample, sequenced in a study of cytomegalovirus exposure and HLA in healthy donors. With 60 Vbeta and 13 Jbeta primers, the PCR was carried out. Sequencing used immunoSEQ multiplex PCR; TCRdb keeps in-frame clones, though not all of them. The sample lists about 250,000 clones; roughly 70% were seen once. Sequencing was performed on PBMCs. These receptor sequences come from a female donor in good health and CMV-seronegative.

V and J are TRBV14 and TRBJ1-4; 10 nucleotides match TRBD1. Germline CDR1 is SGHDN and CDR2 is FVKESK. CDR3 length: 15 amino acids. The V gene end was trimmed by 4 bases and the J gene end by 8 bases; junction bases not matched to a gene: 7. The CDR3 loop reads CASSRSGTGEEKLFF. The CDR3, as DNA: TGTGCCAGCAGCCGATCTGGGACAGGGGAAGAAAAACTGTTTTTT. Full variable domain (outside the CDR3, taken from reference TRBV14 and TRBJ1-4): EAGVTQFPSHSVIEKGQTVTLRCDPISGHDNLYWYRRVMGKEIKFLLHFVKESKQDESGMPNNRFLAERTGGTYSTLKVQPAELEDSGVYFCASSRSGTGEEKLFFGSGTQLSVL.

This clone was seen only once. The chain joins TRBV7-6 to TRBJ1-1, with no clear D. The V and J ends lost 1 base and 4 bases respectively, with 7 bases between them. The CDR3 length is 13 residues. From germline, CDR1 is SGHVS and CDR2 FNYEAQ. The CDR3 protein is CASSLGSSTEAFF. The CDR3 nucleotides are TGTGCCAGCAGCTTAGGGTCGAGCACTGAAGCTTTCTTT.

The genes are TRBV27 and TRBJ2-6; D is uncertain. This CDR3 region has 15 residues. Germline V gives CDR1 MNHEY, CDR2 SMNVEV (reference sequence). V lost 7 bases and J 0 bases, leaving 10 bases between the germline ends. Written as DNA, the CDR3 is TGTGCCAGCACTCGCGGAACCTCTGGGGCCAACGTCCTGACTTTC. This translates into CASTRGTSGANVLTF.

This chain joins TRBV16 and TRBJ2-3; TRBD2 aligns across 10 bases. The CDR3 has 16 residues. With 3 bases clipped from V and 1 base from J, the junction kept 4 bases outside the gene matches. CDR1 KGHSY and CDR2 FQNENV come from the germline V gene. CDR3 sequence: CASSHSGTSGTDTQYF. As DNA, the CDR3 is TGTGCCAGCAGCCACTCCGGGACTAGCGGCACAGATACGCAGTATTTT.

V usage is TRBV5-1 and J usage is TRBJ2-2; possible D gene TRBD2, 6 bases. V lost 1 base and J 5 bases, leaving 12 bases between the germline ends. This CDR3 is built from 15 residues. Germline V gene lookup returns CDR1 SGHRS and CDR2 YFSETQ. CDR3 bases: TGCGCCAGCAGCTTGACTGAGGGAGGAACCGGGGAGCTGTTTTTT. Amino acids: CASSLTEGGTGELFF.

Worth noting for this clone: At one boundary the junction diverges from the germline segment, which might be a read error. V and J are TRBV2 and TRBJ2-7; 9 nucleotides align to TRBD2. CDR1 SNHLY and CDR2 FYNNEI come from the germline V gene. The CDR3 length is 13 residues. Here the CDR3 DNA reads TGTGCCAGCAGTGCTGACAGGCGCGGGGGGGAGTACTTT. This encodes CASSADRRGGEYF.

This chain joins TRBV7-9 and TRBJ2-7; TRBD2 agrees at 12 bases. This CDR3 spans 15 amino acids. V shed 7 bases and J 2 bases; nucleotides not matched to a gene: 6. CDR1 and CDR2 (germline): SEHNR, FQNEAQ (reference sequence). CDR3 in amino acids: CASNKGLAGTYEQYF. The CDR3 coding sequence is TGTGCCAGCAACAAGGGACTAGCGGGTACCTACGAGCAGTACTTC.

The DNA of the CDR3 is TGCGCCAGCAGCTTGTCCGGGACAGGGGGAAACACTGAAGCTTTCTTT. Its translation: CASSLSGTGGNTEAFF. The gene calls are TRBV5-1 and TRBJ1-1, with 11 nucleotides matching TRBD1. This CDR3 contains 16 residues. The junction had 4 bases not matched to a gene; V was cut back by 1 base and J by 2 bases. Germline-derived CDR1 and CDR2 are SGHRS and YFSETQ.

This clone came up a few times. The same CDR3 can be traced to other DNA sequences in this sample. J is TRBJ2-5 and V is TRBV5-1; the D gene is possibly TRBD2 (6 bases). The CDR3 is made up of 14 amino acids. Trimming pared 4 bases from V and 2 bases from J, leaving 12 bases between. Looked up from germline, CDR1 is SGHRS and CDR2 is YFSETQ. This chain's CDR3 is CASSLRGRQETQYF. The CDR3 DNA sequence: TGCGCCAGCAGCCTACGGGGGAGGCAAGAGACCCAGTACTTC.

The V gene is TRBV19, the J gene TRBJ2-5, with 13 bases fitting TRBD2. Germline V CDR1 and CDR2: LNHDA, SQIVND (reference sequence). The CDR3 is made up of 15 amino acids. The J segment lost 5 bases and the V segment lost 5 bases, leaving 5 bases of the junction unmatched. The CDR3 sequence: CASSLGLAGVETQYF. As DNA, the CDR3 is TGTGCCAGTAGTCTCGGACTAGCGGGAGTTGAGACCCAGTACTTC.

Here the CDR3 DNA reads TGTGCCAGCAGCTTCACAGGGGGCAATGAGCAGTTCTTC. Amino acids: CASSFTGGNEQFF. This chain links TRBV7-3 with TRBJ2-1; the match to TRBD1 covers 8 bases. V shed 3 bases, J shed 6 bases, and the junction held 1 base outside the gene matches. Germline CDR1 and CDR2: SGHTA and FQGTGA. The CDR3 contains 13 residues. Drawing the rest from reference TRBV7-3 and TRBJ2-1, the complete variable domain is GAGVSQTPSNKVTEKGKYVELRCDPISGHTALYWYRQSLGQGPEFLIYFQGTGAADDSGLPNDRFFAVRPEGSVSTLKIQRTERGDSAVYLCASSFTGGNEQFFGPGTRLTVL.

The chain links TRBV2 to TRBJ2-2, with 14 bases identical to TRBD2. The ends lost 5 bases at V and 6 bases at J; junction bases unmatched: 2. The CDR3 extends over 15 amino acids. CDR1 is SNHLY, CDR2 FYNNEI, per germline. The chain's CDR3 is CASSRLAGGSGELFF. Here the CDR3 DNA reads TGTGCCAGCAGTAGACTAGCGGGGGGGTCCGGGGAGCTGTTTTTT.

This clone has more than one count but fewer than ten. V and J are TRBV10-3 and TRBJ2-2; 8 bases match TRBD2. Trimming removed 10 bases from V and 3 bases from J; junction bases left unmatched: 16. The V gene's germline CDR1 is ENHRY and CDR2 SYGVKD. This CDR3 has 17 residues. The CDR3 sequence: CATYEVAGLHDTGELFF. CDR3 DNA sequence: TGTGCCACCTACGAGGTAGCGGGACTCCACGACACCGGGGAGCTGTTTTTT.

The V gene is TRBV9, the J gene TRBJ2-2; no clear D. V dropped 0 bases and J dropped 9 bases, with 15 bases sitting between them. CDR3 length: 15 residues. Germline V lookup: CDR1 SGDLS, CDR2 YYNGEE. CDR3 loop: CASSVGRNVDRELFF. CDR3 bases: TGTGCCAGCAGCGTAGGGAGAAACGTGGATCGGGAGCTGTTTTTT. Full variable domain (outside the CDR3, taken from reference TRBV9 and TRBJ2-2): DSGVTQTPKHLITATGQRVTLRCSPRSGDLSVYWYQQSLDQGLQFLIQYYNGEERAKGNILERFSAQQFPDLHSELNLSSLELGDSALYFCASSVGRNVDRELFFGEGSRLTVL.

This clone has more than one count but fewer than ten. The junction and the germline gene differ at one end; a read error may be behind it. The genes are TRBV30 and TRBJ2-5, with D unclear. The CDR3 length is 12 residues. Germline V gives CDR1 GTSNPN, CDR2 SVGIG (reference sequence). As DNA, the CDR3 is TGTGCCTCGAGTCGACTTATGGAGACCCAGTACTTC. Its translation: CASSRLMETQYF.

The rearrangement uses TRBV7-6 and TRBJ1-5, with TRBD1 as a possible D gene (6 bases). V was clipped by 5 bases and J by 1 base, with 18 bases between them. The germline V gene has CDR1 SGHVS and CDR2 FNYEAQ. This CDR3 region has 17 residues. CDR3 in amino acids: CASSAGNRVGSNQPQHF. The CDR3 nucleotides read TGTGCCAGCAGCGCCGGTAACAGGGTCGGGAGCAATCAGCCCCAGCATTTT. Full variable domain (rest looked up from reference TRBV7-6 and TRBJ1-5): GAGVSQSPRYKVTKRGQDVALRCDPISGHVSLYWYRQALGQGPEFLTYFNYEAQQDKSGLPNDRFSAERPEGSISTLTIQRTEQRDSAMYRCASSAGNRVGSNQPQHFGDGTRLSIL.

In this sample, this clone turned up once. The sample holds other DNA sequences that translate to the same CDR3. The genes are TRBV5-1 and TRBJ2-7, with 8 bases that match TRBD1. V was pared by 2 bases and J by 3 bases, with 1 base of the junction left unmatched. This CDR3 comprises 13 residues. Per the germline V gene, CDR1 is SGHRS and CDR2 is YFSETQ. CDR3 region: CASSLGTGYEQYF. The DNA of the CDR3 is TGCGCCAGCAGCTTAGGGACAGGCTACGAGCAGTACTTC.

This clone came up a few times. The chain links TRBV11-2 to TRBJ2-5; D is unclear. This CDR3 has 12 amino acids. The V end was cut by 4 bases, the J end by 7 bases, with 10 bases between. Germline values: CDR1 SGHAT, CDR2 FQNNGV. The CDR3 loop is CASSSSTVTQYF. DNA of the CDR3: TGTGCCAGCAGCTCCTCCACGGTGACCCAGTACTTC.

The CDR3 region is CASSDQDRSQYF. CDR3 in DNA: TGTGCCAGCAGTGACCAAGACAGGAGCCAGTACTTC. V and J are TRBV6-4 and TRBJ2-5; tentative D call: TRBD1 (6 bases). V lost 2 bases, J lost 10 bases, and 11 bases lay in between. This CDR3 has 12 residues. Germline loops: CDR1 MRHNA, CDR2 SNTAGT.

The rearrangement uses TRBV28 and TRBJ2-7, with D unclear. Germline CDR1 and CDR2: MDHEN and SYDVKM. The CDR3 has 12 amino acids. Between the trimmed V and J ends, which lost 11 bases and 2 bases, there was a span of 13 bases. In DNA, the CDR3 is TGTGCCTCGAAGCGACTGGCCTACGAGCAGTACTTC. It specifies CASKRLAYEQYF.

For this clone: The same CDR3 can be traced to other DNA sequences in this sample. The chain uses TRBV27 and TRBJ2-3; 13 bases agree with TRBD2. V lost 4 bases, J lost 5 bases, and 6 bases stayed unmatched. Per germline, CDR1 MNHEY and CDR2 SMNVEV (reference sequence). This CDR3 is 16 amino acids long. In DNA form, the CDR3 reads TGTGCCAGCAGTTGGGCCCGGACTAGCGGGAGAGATACGCAGTATTTT. Amino acids: CASSWARTSGRDTQYF.

In its sample, this clone was seen a few times. This chain links TRBV5-1 with TRBJ1-2; TRBD1 might be the D (5 bases). Trimming removed 0 bases at V and 5 bases at J, with 14 bases between. CDR1 is SGHRS, CDR2 YFSETQ, per germline. This CDR3 spans 15 amino acids. Here the CDR3 DNA reads TGCGCCAGCAGCTTGGCCGGGGGAGATTGGTATGGCTACACCTTC. Its protein product is CASSLAGGDWYGYTF.

This sequence joins TRBV19 and TRBJ1-1, with 7 bases that match TRBD1. This CDR3 comprises 15 residues. Germline loops: CDR1 LNHDA, CDR2 SQIVND (reference sequence). J was trimmed by 1 base and V by 7 bases; bases with no gene match: 9. Here the CDR3 DNA reads TGTGCCAGTACCCTACAGACAGGGACGAACACTGAAGCTTTCTTT. This encodes CASTLQTGTNTEAFF.

The chain uses TRBV2 and TRBJ2-7; D might be TRBD1 (5 bases). V lost 6 bases, J lost 4 bases, and 10 bases lay in between. The CDR3 consists of 12 residues. In germline, CDR1 is SNHLY, CDR2 FYNNEI. The CDR3, as DNA: TGTGCCAGCAGAGTAGACAGTTACGAGCAGTACTTC. Protein sequence: CASRVDSYEQYF. Full variable domain (missing parts from reference TRBV2 and TRBJ2-7): EPEVTQTPSHQVTQMGQEVILRCVPISNHLYFYWYRQILGQKVEFLVSFYNNEISEKSEIFDDQFSVERPDGSNFTLKIRSTKLEDSAMYFCASRVDSYEQYFGPGTRLTVT.

The chain joins TRBV5-1 to TRBJ2-7; 7 bases agree with TRBD1. Germline V gene sequence: CDR1 SGHRS, CDR2 YFSETQ. Trimming removed 1 base from V and 9 bases from J; junction bases left unmatched: 10. CDR3 length equals 14 residues. As DNA, the CDR3 is TGCGCCAGCAGCTTGCGGGACAGCTTTACGACGCAGTACTTC. It translates to CASSLRDSFTTQYF.